Below, one T cell receptor (beta chain) is given with its context. Sequencing was performed with immunoSEQ multiplex PCR; in TCRdb, only in-frame clones are kept and a portion is missing. The data hold 120,000 or so clones, with 75% to 80% observed a single time. Germline values: CDR1 MNHEY, CDR2 SMNVEV (reference sequence). Trimming took 3 bases from V and 1 from J; bases not matched to a gene: 6. This CDR3 has 15 residues. The sample is drawn from a study of blood T cell repertoires in COVID-19. The TCR comes from a human donor in a cohort sampled during active COVID-19. The sample comprised peripheral blood. This rearrangement joins TRBV27 to TRBJ2-7, with TRBD1 matching 7 bases. CDR3 amino acids: CASSLSQGLSYEQYF. Here the CDR3 DNA reads TGTGCCAGCAGTTTGTCACAGGGGCTATCCTACGAGCAGTACTTC.